This is a list of T cell receptor beta chains from one sample in a study of T-cell reconstitution after alpha-beta-depleted transplantation in children. TCRdb itself ran the PCR reads through MiXCR, one entry per CDR3 protein. The sample lists under 350,000 distinct CDR3 sequences, approximately 9.8% seen once, with 10% in the top ten. The sequencing used PBMCs from the stem cell graft donor, collected from the stem cell graft. The receptors stem from a human donor who donated a stem cell graft to a child with SCID. CDR3s include the opening cysteine and the closing phenylalanine or tryptophan. D genes are given only for firm matches. Part of the rows lack a size; the others show once, few, many or a class for expanded clones.

D: TRBD2
J: TRBJ2-7
V: TRBV6-5
size: NA
CDR3: CASSYSKGGGAGEQYF

D: NA
J: TRBJ1-1
V: TRBV29-1
size: few
CDR3: CTQGKGSEAFF

D: NA
J: TRBJ2-5
V: TRBV25-1
size: many
CDR3: CASSEGTQYF

D: TRBD1
J: TRBJ2-3
V: TRBV6-1
size: few
CDR3: CASSRTGPQSTDTQYF

D: NA
J: TRBJ2-1
V: TRBV24-1
size: many
CDR3: CATSEGQGRYEQFF

D: TRBD2
J: TRBJ2-5
V: TRBV20-1
size: few
CDR3: CSARLASGGEETQYF

D: NA
J: TRBJ2-1
V: TRBV5-1
size: few
CDR3: CASSSLTGSSYNEQFF

D: TRBD2
J: TRBJ2-6
V: TRBV13
size: few
CDR3: CASSSPSGTIDGANVLTF

D: TRBD2
J: TRBJ2-1
V: TRBV9
size: few
CDR3: CASSTSGGHYNEQFF

D: TRBD2
J: TRBJ2-3
V: TRBV27
size: many
CDR3: CASSGLAGGTDTQYF

D: TRBD1
J: TRBJ1-2
V: TRBV20-1
size: NA
CDR3: CSAPDSDRGLDGYTF

D: TRBD1
J: TRBJ2-7
V: TRBV6-1
size: few
CDR3: CASSSGTGFYEQYF

D: TRBD1
J: TRBJ2-5
V: TRBV20-1
size: NA
CDR3: CSVETGAQETQYF